The clone carrying this TCR beta chain occurred once. This sample was taken from a study of control samples from healthy donors and cancer patients. V was pared by 1 base and J by 6 bases, with 10 bases between. The CDR3 has 13 amino acids. CDR1 is SGHDT, CDR2 YYEEEE, per germline. Repertoires were generated with immunoSEQ multiplex PCR, while TCRdb's copy carries only in-frame clones and drops some. This sample has 150,000 to 180,000 clones, with roughly 92% found just once. This clonotype was sampled from a man aged 50-59 years in good health. The rearrangement joins TRBV5-6 to TRBJ2-5, with a tentative D call TRBD1 (5 bases). The material sequenced was blood. In DNA form, the CDR3 reads TGTGCCAGCAGCTTGAACAGGAAAAAGACCCAGTACTTC. Residues: CASSLNRKKTQYF.